This T cell receptor beta chain is from a study of regulatory T cells in long-lasting Graves disease. The time point: persistent/refractory GD, antithyroid drugs over 5 years with positive TRAb. PBMC RNA served as the TCR library source. Germline assignment: CDR1 SGHDT and CDR2 YYEEEE. The CDR3 loop spans 22 amino acids. V gave up 4 bases and J gave up 5 bases; unmatched junction bases: 25. Arm-PCR of CDR3 regions and iRepertoire HTBI primers were used to build TCR beta libraries. Authors' methods: Detected in the samples were approximately 58 TRBV and 14 TRBJ segments. Each CDR3 protein is one row after TCRdb ran MiXCR on the multiplex PCR reads. The authors' filters were not applied to this entry. The data show 400,000 to 500,000 distinct CDR3 sequences, with around 21% seen just once and 7.8% held by the top ten.

The sample consisted of peripheral blood mononuclear cells (PBMCs), taken when the disease was refractory, from a patient treated with antithyroid drugs. The V and J genes are TRBV5-6 and TRBJ2-4; 12 nucleotides line up with TRBD2. The receptor comes from a female donor with Graves disease. Here the CDR3 DNA reads TGTGCCAGCAGCACTCCCGTCCCCAGAGCAGACAGCGGACTAGCGGGACAAAACATTCAGTACTTC. Encoded protein: CASSTPVPRADSGLAGQNIQYF.